The present entry profiles one T cell receptor beta chain with its context. Its specificity is unknown. The CDR3 is cut off 3 residues early in the read; its end comes from the germline J gene. This sample was taken from a study of Tregs in tolerant kidney transplant recipients. Overall study: Related graft donors supplied nonmyeloablative bone marrow transplants, and mixed chimerism was transient.

CDR1 and CDR2 from the germline V gene are LGHNT and FRNRAP. The CDR3 consists of 15 residues. Unmatched junction bases numbered 11, after V lost 7 bases and J lost 8 bases. The study, taken as a whole, reports: Changing PCR primers prevented nucleotide comparison between some patients' samples. Few patients were studied, so findings need validation in larger groups.

Assay: immunoSEQ multiplex PCR; the TCRdb copy retains only in-frame clones and omits some. The listing records tens of thousands of clones. Unstimulated regulatory T cells (CD4+CD25+CD127-), CD4+CD25- non-regulatory cells, CD4 and CD8 cells were FACS-sorted from thawed PBMCs. The V gene is TRBV12-5, the J gene TRBJ2-1; 10 bases fit TRBD2. Sequenced here: CD4+ T cells from blood, sampled before the transplant. The sequence came from a human donor who received a combined kidney and bone marrow transplant. The CDR3 DNA, read in part, is TGTGCTAGTGCGCCCTCTAGCGGGAGTAGCGATGAG. It encodes CASAPSSGSSDE. The full CDR3 reads CASAPSSGSSDEQFF.